Below, 23 T cell receptor beta chains from the same sample are listed, as sequenced in a study of blood T cell repertoires in COVID-19. Clones were read by immunoSEQ multiplex PCR, and TCRdb kept only the in-frame ones, dropping some. The sample records roughly 43,000 clones, over 75% being singletons. Sequencing was done on a sample of peripheral blood. These receptors originate from a woman between 55 and 75 years old with acute or convalescent COVID-19.

The DNA of the CDR3 is TGTGCCAGCAGTCCAGGGACTAGTTCCCACGAGCAGTACTTC. Its translation is CASSPGTSSHEQYF. The chain links TRBV6-2 or TRBV6-3 to TRBJ2-7; 8 bases are shared with TRBD2. The germline V gene has CDR1 MNHEY and CDR2 SVGEGT. The J segment lost 5 bases and the V segment lost 5 bases, leaving 8 bases of the junction unmatched. The CDR3 length is 14 residues.

This clone was found a few times. This chain connects TRBV5-1 to TRBJ2-7; 7 bases map to TRBD2. CDR1 is SGHRS, CDR2 YFSETQ, per germline. The CDR3 is made up of 15 amino acids. After removal of 6 bases from V and 0 bases from J, the junction contained 9 bases not matched to a gene. CDR3: CASTRGRESSYEQYF. DNA for the CDR3: TGCGCCAGCACCCGAGGGAGGGAGAGCTCCTACGAGCAGTACTTC.

This clone has more than one count but fewer than ten. The CDR3 loop is CASSLAGTGAKNIQYF. The CDR3 DNA reads TGTGCCAGCAGCTTAGCTGGGACAGGAGCCAAAAACATTCAGTACTTC. This chain joins TRBV7-2 and TRBJ2-4; 8 bases align to TRBD1. V shed 0 bases and J 0 bases; nucleotides not matched to a gene: 1. The germline V gene has CDR1 SGHTA and CDR2 FQGNSA. The CDR3 length is 16 residues. Combining the CDR3 with reference TRBV7-2 and TRBJ2-4 gives the whole variable domain GAGVSQSPSNKVTEKGKDVELRCDPISGHTALYWYRQSLGQGLEFLIYFQGNSAPDKSGLPSDRFSAERTGGSVSTLTIQRTQQEDSAVYLCASSLAGTGAKNIQYFGAGTRLSVL.

CDR3 sequence reads: CASSLLNSYNEQFF. The CDR3 DNA reads as TGTGCCAGCTCACTTCTAAACTCCTACAATGAGCAGTTCTTC. The rearrangement uses TRBV18 and TRBJ2-1; D is unresolved. The V gene lost 4 bases and the J gene lost 0 bases, with 7 bases spanning the gap. This CDR3 contains 14 residues. Germline V gene lookup returns CDR1 KGHSH and CDR2 LQKENI.

This chain connects TRBV3-1 (or the pseudogene TRBV3-2) to TRBJ2-7, with D perhaps TRBD2 (7 bases). Germline CDR1 reads LGHDT; CDR2 reads YNNKEL (reference sequence). The CDR3 extends over 13 amino acids. Trimming cost V 8 bases and J 7 bases, with 18 bases left between them. This chain's CDR3 is CASRPTEGGEQYF. CDR3 bases: TGTGCCAGCCGGCCGACGGAGGGGGGGGAGCAGTACTTC.

The chain couples TRBV18 to TRBJ2-3, with 7 bases matching TRBD1. The J segment lost 3 bases and the V segment lost 3 bases, leaving 6 bases of the junction unmatched. The germline V gene has CDR1 KGHSH and CDR2 LQKENI. CDR3 length: 15 residues. The CDR3 DNA reads TGTGCCAGCTCACCGGGGACAGCTCTAACAGATACGCAGTATTTT. The encoded protein is CASSPGTALTDTQYF.

This chain uses TRBV6-5 with TRBJ2-1; 10 nucleotides align to TRBD1. CDR3 size: 14 residues. Losses at the gene ends were 5 bases for V and 7 bases for J; bases not matched to a gene: 5. Germline CDR1 reads MNHEY; CDR2 reads SVGAGI. CDR3 residues: CASSLGQGGNEQFF. The CDR3 DNA is TGTGCCAGCAGTCTCGGACAGGGGGGGAATGAGCAGTTCTTC.

This clone was detected a few times. Other DNA sequences in the same sample also yield this CDR3. The chain carries TRBV6-5 and TRBJ1-2; 7 bases agree with TRBD1. Losses at the gene ends were 6 bases for V and 2 bases for J; bases not matched to a gene: 3. CDR1 and CDR2 from the germline V gene are MNHEY and SVGAGI. The CDR3 is 13 amino acids. CDR3 bases: TGTGCCAGCAGCCAGACAGGGAACTATGGCTACACCTTC. This codes for CASSQTGNYGYTF.

V is TRBV10-3 and J is TRBJ1-1; 8 bases match TRBD1. Germline CDR1 reads ENHRY; CDR2 reads SYGVKD. V was clipped by 6 bases and J by 2 bases; unmatched bases: 17. The CDR3 has 18 residues. As DNA, the CDR3 is TGTGCCATCAGGAGGACCTTTACCGGACAGGGCCCTAACACTGAAGCTTTCTTT. Translation: CAIRRTFTGQGPNTEAFF.

By share, this clone ranks as medium-sized. The chain has TRBV4-2 and TRBJ2-2; no clear D. V gave up 0 bases and J gave up 0 bases, with 8 bases separating them. The CDR3 is 16 residues long. From germline, CDR1 is LGHNA and CDR2 YNFKEQ. The CDR3 sequence is CASSQDSHTNTGELFF. The CDR3, as DNA: TGTGCCAGCAGCCAAGATAGTCATACGAACACCGGGGAGCTGTTTTTT.

In its sample, this clone was seen once. V usage is TRBV5-4 and J usage is TRBJ1-4; 7 nucleotides align to TRBD1. The germline V gene has CDR1 SGHNT and CDR2 YYREEE (reference sequence). The junction had 5 bases not matched to a gene; V was cut back by 4 bases and J by 5 bases. CDR3 length: 14 residues. DNA for the CDR3: TGTGCCAGCAGCAAAGGGACAGAGAATGAAAAACTGTTTTTT. The encoded protein is CASSKGTENEKLFF. Looking up the rest from reference TRBV5-4 and TRBJ1-4 gives the full variable domain: ETGVTQSPTHLIKTRGQQVTLRCSSQSGHNTVSWYQQALGQGPQFIFQYYREEENGRGNFPPRFSGLQFPNYSSELNVNALELDDSALYLCASSKGTENEKLFFGSGTQLSVL.

CDR3 DNA sequence: TGTGCCAGCAGCCTGACAGGGGTGGCCTATAATTCACCCCTCCACTTT. Translated, it gives CASSLTGVAYNSPLHF. The rearrangement links TRBV7-9 to TRBJ1-6; 8 bases line up with TRBD1. V lost 5 bases to trimming and J lost 2 bases; unmatched junction nucleotides: 5. The CDR3 runs to 16 residues. In germline, CDR1 is SEHNR, CDR2 FQNEAQ (reference sequence).

This sequence joins TRBV29-1 and TRBJ2-1; unclear D gene. Per germline, CDR1 SQVTM and CDR2 ANQGSEA. The CDR3 has 11 amino acids. Deletions cut 5 bases from V and 8 bases from J, with 10 bases between. The CDR3 reads CSVLWADEQFF. The DNA for the CDR3 is TGCAGCGTTCTTTGGGCAGATGAGCAGTTCTTC.

This rearrangement joins TRBV4-3 to TRBJ2-2; 11 bases fit TRBD2. The CDR3 spans 17 residues. CDR1 LGHNA and CDR2 YSLEER come from the germline V gene. The J segment lost 4 bases and the V segment lost 0 bases, leaving 4 bases of the junction unmatched. The CDR3 nucleotides are TGCGCCAGCAGCCAAGAATTGCTAGCGGGGGGCACCGGGGAGCTGTTTTTT. Protein product: CASSQELLAGGTGELFF.

V gene TRBV7-2 combines with J gene TRBJ1-2, with D tentatively TRBD1 (5 bases). This CDR3 contains 13 residues. Looked up from germline, CDR1 is SGHTA and CDR2 is FQGNSA. Trimming removed 5 bases from V and 9 bases from J, with 16 bases in between. The CDR3 sequence: CASSPDRISSYTF. In DNA form, the CDR3 reads TGTGCCAGCAGCCCAGACAGAATCTCAAGCTACACCTTC. The full variable domain, rest sourced from reference TRBV7-2 and TRBJ1-2, is GAGVSQSPSNKVTEKGKDVELRCDPISGHTALYWYRQSLGQGLEFLIYFQGNSAPDKSGLPSDRFSAERTGGSVSTLTIQRTQQEDSAVYLCASSPDRISSYTFGSGTRLTVV.

The chain is built from TRBV3-1 (or the pseudogene TRBV3-2) and TRBJ1-1; D is unresolved. Trimming took off 5 bases at V and 2 bases at J, with 9 bases between the two ends. Germline V gene data show CDR1 as LGHDT and CDR2 as YNNKEL (reference sequence). This CDR3 has 13 amino acids. The CDR3 sequence is CASSAGSNTEAFF. The CDR3 region has the DNA TGTGCCAGCAGCGCCGGGAGTAACACTGAAGCTTTCTTT.

This chain links TRBV6-5 with TRBJ1-5; a possible D gene is TRBD1 (5 bases). Germline V gene lookup returns CDR1 MNHEY and CDR2 SVGAGI. Trimming stripped 5 bases from V and 4 bases from J, with 15 bases between. This CDR3 spans 15 amino acids. The chain's CDR3 is CASSRDSGGNQPQHF. The CDR3 DNA is TGTGCCAGCAGTCGGGACTCGGGGGGAAATCAGCCCCAGCATTTT.

V usage is TRBV12-5 and J usage is TRBJ1-4; 10 nucleotides line up with TRBD1. V shed 8 bases and J 3 bases; nucleotides not matched to a gene: 15. The CDR3 loop spans 18 amino acids. Germline V CDR1 and CDR2: LGHNT, FRNRAP. CDR3 in amino acids: CASSLRTGGVRANEKLFF. CDR3 DNA sequence: TGTGCTAGTAGCCTCCGGACAGGGGGGGTTAGGGCTAATGAAAAACTGTTTTTT.

The gene calls are TRBV29-1 and TRBJ2-3, with 8 bases matching TRBD1. V trimming: 7 bases; J trimming: 6 bases; junction bases outside the gene matches: 3. The CDR3 length is 11 residues. Germline V gene sequence: CDR1 SQVTM, CDR2 ANQGSEA. The CDR3 DNA reads as TGCAGCGGACAGGGGCGGGATACGCAGTATTTT. Protein: CSGQGRDTQYF.

The CDR3 sequence is CASSRGGGADTQYF. CDR3 nucleotides: TGTGCCAGCTCGAGGGGGGGCGGGGCAGATACGCAGTATTTT. The rearrangement joins TRBV3-1 (or the pseudogene TRBV3-2) to TRBJ2-3; D possibly corresponds to TRBD2 (7 bases). Germline V gene data show CDR1 as LGHDT and CDR2 as YNNKEL (reference sequence). The CDR3 is 14 amino acids. Trimming shortened V by 8 bases and J by 4 bases, and 16 bases separated the two germline ends.

The chain employs TRBV3-1 (or the pseudogene TRBV3-2) and TRBJ2-6, with TRBD1 identical over 8 bases. The CDR3 has 16 residues. Germline trimming cut 4 bases from V and 4 bases from J; bases unmatched to any gene: 6. CDR1 is LGHDT and CDR2 is YNNKEL in the germline V gene (reference sequence). DNA for the CDR3: TGTGCCAGCAGCCTGCAGGGGGCATCAGGGGCCAACGTCCTGACTTTC. It translates to CASSLQGASGANVLTF.

The rearrangement uses TRBV4-1 and TRBJ1-2; D perhaps matches TRBD1 (5 bases). The germline V gene encodes CDR1 MGHRA and CDR2 YSYEKL. The CDR3 has 13 residues. With 6 bases removed from V and 6 bases from J, the gap between germline ends came to 14 bases. In DNA, the CDR3 is TGCGCCAGCAGTACCGGGGGGGGGAATGGCTACACCTTC. Protein: CASSTGGGNGYTF.

This clone was counted only a few times. This chain connects TRBV27 to TRBJ1-5; D gene unclear. The germline V gene encodes CDR1 MNHEY and CDR2 SMNVEV (reference sequence). The CDR3 contains 13 residues. The V end lost 3 bases, the J end lost 3 bases, and 6 bases lay between the germline ends. The CDR3: CASSLSNNQPQHF. The CDR3 region has the DNA TGTGCCAGCAGTTTGAGTAACAATCAGCCCCAGCATTTT.